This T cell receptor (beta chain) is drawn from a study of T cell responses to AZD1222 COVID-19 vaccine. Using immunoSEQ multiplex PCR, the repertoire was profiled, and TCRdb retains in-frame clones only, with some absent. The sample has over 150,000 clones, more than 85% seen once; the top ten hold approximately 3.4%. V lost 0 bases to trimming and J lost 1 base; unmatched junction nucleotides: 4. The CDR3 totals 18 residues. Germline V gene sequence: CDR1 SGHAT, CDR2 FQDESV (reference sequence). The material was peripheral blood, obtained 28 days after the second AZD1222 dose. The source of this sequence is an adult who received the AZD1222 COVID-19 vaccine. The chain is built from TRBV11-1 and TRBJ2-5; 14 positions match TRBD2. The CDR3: CASSLAYGTSGSQETQYF. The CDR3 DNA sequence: TGTGCCAGCAGCTTAGCGTACGGGACTAGCGGGAGCCAAGAGACCCAGTACTTC.